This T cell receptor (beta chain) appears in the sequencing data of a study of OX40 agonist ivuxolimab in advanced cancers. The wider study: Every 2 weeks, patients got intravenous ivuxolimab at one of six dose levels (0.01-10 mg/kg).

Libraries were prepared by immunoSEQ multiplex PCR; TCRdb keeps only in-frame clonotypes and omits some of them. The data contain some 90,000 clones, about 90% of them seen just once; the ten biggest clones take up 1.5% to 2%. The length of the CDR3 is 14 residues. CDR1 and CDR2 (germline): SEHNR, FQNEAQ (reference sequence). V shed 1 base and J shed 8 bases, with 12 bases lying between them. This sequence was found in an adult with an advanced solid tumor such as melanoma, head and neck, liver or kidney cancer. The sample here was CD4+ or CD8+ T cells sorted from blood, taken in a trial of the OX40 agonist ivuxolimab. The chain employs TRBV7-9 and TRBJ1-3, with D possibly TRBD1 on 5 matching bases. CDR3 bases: TGTGCCAGCAGCTTAGAGGGGACTAGAGACACCATATATTTT. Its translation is CASSLEGTRDTIYF.